The rows below give T cell receptor beta chains drawn from one sample of a study of cytomegalovirus exposure and HLA in healthy donors. Here immunoSEQ multiplex PCR was the method, and the copy in TCRdb shows in-frame clones only, minus some. The sample shows 150,000 to 200,000 clones, approximately 84% of them seen only once. Sample: PBMCs. The receptors come from a girl between 10 and 17 years old in good health and CMV-seropositive. Each CDR3 is given without its conserved first and last residue. The order of the fields is J gene, CDR3 length, V gene, CDR3 protein.

TRBJ1-2 14 TRBV18 ASSLGERGPNYGYT
TRBJ2-6 13 TRBV7-9 ASSHPGAGANVLT
TRBJ1-2 10 TRBV5-6 ASSSSLAGDT
TRBJ1-4 13 TRBV6-1 ATRQWGTENEKLF
TRBJ2-1 14 TRBV5-1 ASSYRTSGGANEQF
TRBJ2-5 12 TRBV7-9 ASSNRDIGGEEY
TRBJ1-2 13 TRBV4-1 ASSLGHTFNYGYT
TRBJ1-3 13 TRBV10-3 AISEYGGSGNTIY
TRBJ2-2 13 TRBV27 ASSSPGGGTGELF
TRBJ2-2 13 TRBV7-6 ASSSLAGGNGELF
TRBJ2-7 13 TRBV4-1 ASSQDRGTAYEQY
TRBJ2-7 11 TRBV7-6 ASSLGGFHEQY
NA 13 TRBV7-6 ASSFSGTVTDEQY
TRBJ1-1 14 TRBV13 ASSSEQGAQDTEAF
TRBJ2-7 15 TRBV2 ASSEALREKQYYEQY